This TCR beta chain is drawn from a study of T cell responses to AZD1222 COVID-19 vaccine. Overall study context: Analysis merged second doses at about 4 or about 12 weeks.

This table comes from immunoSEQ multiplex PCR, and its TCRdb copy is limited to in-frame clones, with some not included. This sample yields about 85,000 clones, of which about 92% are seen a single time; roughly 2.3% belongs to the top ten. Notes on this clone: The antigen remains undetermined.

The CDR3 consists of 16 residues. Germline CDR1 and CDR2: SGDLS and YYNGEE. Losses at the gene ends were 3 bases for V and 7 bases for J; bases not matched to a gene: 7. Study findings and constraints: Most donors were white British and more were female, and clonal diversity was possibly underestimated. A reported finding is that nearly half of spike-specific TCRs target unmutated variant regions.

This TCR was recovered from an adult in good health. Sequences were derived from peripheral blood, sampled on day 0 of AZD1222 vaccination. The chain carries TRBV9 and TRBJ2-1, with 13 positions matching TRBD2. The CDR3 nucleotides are TGTGCCAGCAGCGCCCGACTAGCGGGGGGAGAAAATGAGCAGTTCTTC. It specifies CASSARLAGGENEQFF.